These 18 T cell receptor beta chains share one sample of origin, sequenced in a study of cytomegalovirus exposure and HLA in healthy donors (dated by TCRdb to the late 2010s). Libraries came from the immunoSEQ multiplex PCR assay. For the multiplex PCR, a mixture combining 60 forward primers for TCR Vbeta segments and 13 reverse primers for TCR Jbeta segments was used. TCRdb holds this immuneACCESS table with in-frame rearrangements only. Some clones are missing; in checked studies, unresolved V genes explain under half, and the rest has no known cause. Present in this sample are 110,000 or so clones, 77% of which were seen just once. The ten biggest clones cover approximately 10% of the sample. Sequencing input: PBMCs. The source is a man aged 35 to 55 in good health and CMV-seropositive.

This clone occurred once. This rearrangement joins TRBV28 to TRBJ1-2; possibly TRBD1 for D (5 bases). Per the germline V gene, CDR1 is MDHEN and CDR2 is SYDVKM. The CDR3 is 14 amino acids. Trimming took off 3 bases at V and 6 bases at J, with 14 bases between the two ends. The CDR3: CASSFRVRFNGYTF. For the CDR3, the DNA is TGTGCCAGCAGTTTCAGGGTCCGTTTCAATGGCTACACCTTC.

On this clone itself: One junction end does not reproduce the germline sequence, and a read error may be involved. The V gene is TRBV6-5, the J gene TRBJ1-2, with 7 bases matching TRBD1. Per the germline V gene, CDR1 is MNHEY and CDR2 is SVGAGI. The length of the CDR3 is 14 residues. The CDR3 reads CASSSFRDSYDYTF. The CDR3 coding sequence is TGTGCCAGCAGTTCGTTCCGGGACAGCTATGACTACACCTTC.

The chain uses TRBV7-2 and TRBJ1-1, with 7 bases aligning to TRBD1. V shed 1 base and J 12 bases; nucleotides not matched to a gene: 8. Germline V CDR1 and CDR2: SGHTA, FQGNSA. CDR3 size: 13 residues. CDR3 bases: TGTGCCAGCAGCTTAGATAGGCGACAGGGCCCTTTCTTT. It encodes CASSLDRRQGPFF. Supplemented by reference TRBV7-2 and TRBJ1-1, the full variable domain reads GAGVSQSPSNKVTEKGKDVELRCDPISGHTALYWYRQSLGQGLEFLIYFQGNSAPDKSGLPSDRFSAERTGGSVSTLTIQRTQQEDSAVYLCASSLDRRQGPFFGQGTRLTVV.

The V gene is TRBV11-2, the J gene TRBJ1-4; 10 bases map to TRBD1. Germline assignment: CDR1 SGHAT and CDR2 FQNNGV. This CDR3 has 15 amino acids. Losses at the gene ends were 4 bases for V and 8 bases for J; bases not matched to a gene: 7. The CDR3 protein is CASSSIGTGDEKLFF. CDR3 nucleotides: TGTGCCAGCAGCTCCATCGGGACAGGGGACGAAAAACTGTTTTTT.

This clone was seen only once. The rearrangement joins TRBV28 to TRBJ1-4; 8 positions agree with TRBD1. The CDR3 runs to 15 residues. V trimming: 5 bases; J trimming: 8 bases; junction bases outside the gene matches: 10. Looked up from germline, CDR1 is MDHEN and CDR2 is SYDVKM. The CDR3 protein is CASSPPTGDKEKLFF. The DNA of the CDR3 is TGTGCCAGCAGTCCCCCGACAGGGGATAAGGAAAAACTGTTTTTT. Combining the CDR3 with reference TRBV28 and TRBJ1-4 gives the whole variable domain DVKVTQSSRYLVKRTGEKVFLECVQDMDHENMFWYRQDPGLGLRLIYFSYDVKMKEKGDIPEGYSVSREKKERFSLILESASTNQTSMYLCASSPPTGDKEKLFFGSGTQLSVL.

The chain couples TRBV27 to TRBJ1-1; a weak D match, TRBD1 (5 bases). The CDR3 contains 15 residues. With 4 bases removed from V and 0 bases from J, the gap between germline ends came to 12 bases. The germline gives CDR1 MNHEY, CDR2 SMNVEV (reference sequence). Here the CDR3 reads CASSSTAILNTEAFF. CDR3 nucleotides: TGTGCCAGCAGTTCGACAGCGATACTGAACACTGAAGCTTTCTTT.

The chain employs TRBV6-1 and TRBJ2-5, with TRBD1 as a possible D gene (5 bases). V lost 1 base and J 5 bases, leaving 11 bases between the germline ends. The CDR3 runs to 14 residues. Germline assignment: CDR1 MNHNS and CDR2 SASEGT. CDR3 bases: TGTGCCAGCAGTGAAGGTGGGGCGGCGGAGACCCAGTACTTC. Amino acids: CASSEGGAAETQYF.

This chain joins TRBV9 and TRBJ2-2; 7 nucleotides match TRBD1. Unmatched junction bases numbered 5, after V lost 0 bases and J lost 6 bases. The CDR3 length is 15 residues. Germline V gene data show CDR1 as SGDLS and CDR2 as YYNGEE. This CDR3 is CASSVVTGPPGELFF. The CDR3 bases are TGTGCCAGCAGCGTAGTGACAGGGCCACCCGGGGAGCTGTTTTTT.

The chain uses TRBV2 and TRBJ1-6, with 7 bases matching TRBD1. This CDR3 comprises 14 residues. Trimming removed 5 bases from V and 5 bases from J; junction bases left unmatched: 3. Germline CDR1 SNHLY, CDR2 FYNNEI. CDR3 protein: CASSLQGNNSPLHF. CDR3 DNA sequence: TGTGCCAGCAGTTTACAGGGGAATAATTCACCCCTCCACTTT.

In regard to this clone: No conserved phenylalanine or tryptophan is present at the end of the CDR3, so a read error is the likely explanation. It is unclear where the CDR3 begins or ends on the DNA, so no DNA is shown, and the CDR3 is as TCRdb lists it. The gene calls are TRBV7-3 and TRBJ1-4; the D call of TRBD1 is as the table states it, not checked on the DNA. From germline, CDR1 is SGHTA and CDR2 FQGTGA. The CDR3 length equals 19 residues, ends included. The CDR3 region is CASSSGSKWLQGPEHSLKL.

V gene TRBV2 combines with J gene TRBJ2-7, with 9 bases lining up with TRBD1. From germline, CDR1 is SNHLY and CDR2 FYNNEI. Unmatched junction bases numbered 6, after V lost 2 bases and J lost 4 bases. CDR3 size: 15 residues. The DNA of the CDR3 is TGTGCCAGCAGTGAAATTGGACAGGGGATTTACGAGCAGTACTTC. Translating gives CASSEIGQGIYEQYF.

The chain employs TRBV2 and TRBJ1-4, with 10 bases lining up with TRBD1. Germline trimming cut 8 bases from V and 6 bases from J; bases unmatched to any gene: 6. The CDR3 loop spans 14 amino acids. Germline V gene sequence: CDR1 SNHLY, CDR2 FYNNEI. CDR3 nucleotides: TGTGCCAGCCGACAGGGGGCGAGAGATGAAAAACTGTTTTTT. Translation: CASRQGARDEKLFF.

The rearrangement joins TRBV6-5 to TRBJ2-1; 10 nucleotides match TRBD1. The CDR3 contains 15 residues. CDR1 and CDR2 from the germline V gene are MNHEY and SVGAGI. V lost 6 bases to trimming and J lost 9 bases; unmatched junction nucleotides: 11. CDR3 amino acids: CASSRVPGQGFEQFF. The CDR3 bases are TGTGCCAGCAGCCGAGTCCCGGGACAGGGGTTTGAGCAGTTCTTC.

V and J are TRBV30 and TRBJ2-5; a weak D match, TRBD1 (6 bases). Trimming removed 7 bases at V and 5 bases at J, with 17 bases between. This CDR3 spans 13 amino acids. Germline CDR1 and CDR2: GTSNPN and SVGIG (reference sequence). The CDR3 DNA is TGTGCCTCTCTACAGGGAGTGGCGGAGACCCAGTACTTC. It is translated as CASLQGVAETQYF.

V and J are TRBV9 and TRBJ1-1; TRBD1 aligns across 8 bases. Germline V lookup: CDR1 SGDLS, CDR2 YYNGEE. There are 18 residues in the CDR3. V lost 4 bases to trimming and J lost 1 base; unmatched junction nucleotides: 15. CDR3 bases: TGTGCCAGCAGCTCCCGTGGAGCAGGGGGCGCGGGGAACACTGAAGCTTTCTTT. Residues: CASSSRGAGGAGNTEAFF.

V usage is TRBV10-3 and J usage is TRBJ2-5; 14 bases map to TRBD2. Unmatched junction bases numbered 4, after V lost 10 bases and J lost 3 bases. The CDR3 runs to 14 residues. In germline, CDR1 is ENHRY, CDR2 SYGVKD. CDR3 protein: CATTSGGVEETQYF. The CDR3 DNA follows: TGTGCCACGACTAGCGGGGGGGTAGAAGAGACCCAGTACTTC.

The rearrangement uses TRBV6-5 and TRBJ1-1, with 9 positions matching TRBD1. This CDR3 is built from 16 residues. Trimming removed 0 bases from V and 1 base from J; junction bases left unmatched: 3. Germline CDR1 is MNHEY and CDR2 is SVGAGI. The CDR3 coding sequence is TGTGCCAGCAGTTACTCGAAGACAGGGGGGAACACTGAAGCTTTCTTT. It encodes CASSYSKTGGNTEAFF.

This chain connects TRBV19 to TRBJ2-1; weak D call: TRBD2 (5 bases). This CDR3 region has 14 residues. Germline V gene lookup returns CDR1 LNHDA and CDR2 SQIVND (reference sequence). The V and J ends lost 6 bases and 4 bases respectively, with 13 bases between them. The CDR3: CASSRDLFYNEQFF. The CDR3, as DNA: TGTGCCAGTAGCCGGGATCTCTTTTACAATGAGCAGTTCTTC.